The 20 T cell receptor beta chains listed next were all sequenced from one sample in a study of blood T cells in healthy people across ages. Combining a sample-barcoded 5' primer with a J-beta primer mix, a second PCR ran for 7 to 11 cycles. TCRdb ran MiXCR on the 5' RACE reads and lists one entry per CDR3 protein. The sample includes over 1,300,000 distinct CDR3 sequences, almost 60% of them seen just once. Specimen: blood. The receptors were gathered from a man between 18 and 35 years old in good health.

This clonotype was observed a few times. This sequence joins TRBV4-1 and TRBJ2-7; D call uncertain. CDR1 MGHRA and CDR2 YSYEKL come from the germline V gene. The CDR3 sequence is 13 residues long. Trimming took 1 base from V and 6 from J, leaving 10 bases between them. Here the CDR3 DNA reads TGCGCCAGCAGCCAAGGAACAGTCGCCGAGCAGTACTTC. Translation gives CASSQGTVAEQYF.

The J gene is TRBJ1-2, the V gene TRBV7-9; D is ambiguous. The CDR3 runs to 16 residues. The germline V gene has CDR1 SEHNR and CDR2 FQNEAQ (reference sequence). V was trimmed by 5 bases and J by 4 bases, leaving 20 bases between them. CDR3 amino acids: CASSRAQNGRSYGYTF. The CDR3 DNA follows: TGTGCCAGCAGCCGAGCACAGAACGGGAGGAGCTATGGCTACACCTTC.

The J gene is TRBJ2-5, the V gene TRBV4-3; D might be TRBD2 (5 bases). Trimming removed 0 bases from V and 1 base from J, with 9 bases in between. This CDR3 is built from 15 residues. Germline CDR1 LGHNA, CDR2 YSLEER. Written as DNA, the CDR3 is TGCGCCAGCAGCCAAGATTCGGGGAGCCAAGAGACCCAGTACTTC. Protein sequence: CASSQDSGSQETQYF.

This clonotype has a handful of counts. The rearrangement uses TRBV6-2 or TRBV6-3 and TRBJ2-4; the D is unclear. Gene TRBJ2-7 matches the end of the DNA better, so the J call may be wrong. The CDR3 runs to 14 residues. The germline V gene encodes CDR1 MNHEY and CDR2 SVGEGT. CDR3 DNA: TGTGCCAGCAGCCCAAGAGTAGTCGACTACGAGCAGTACTTC. Translated: CASSPRVVDYEQYF.

V usage is TRBV4-1 and J usage is TRBJ2-1, with 8 bases identical to TRBD1. The germline gives CDR1 MGHRA, CDR2 YSYEKL. V lost 3 bases and J lost 6; bases outside the gene matches: 13. CDR3 length: 17 amino acids. CDR3 sequence reads: CASSHPRAGQAGNEQFF. The CDR3 DNA reads TGCGCCAGCAGCCACCCAAGGGCGGGACAGGCGGGCAATGAGCAGTTCTTC.

J is TRBJ2-1 and V is TRBV6-1; 9 bases map to TRBD1. The CDR3 is made up of 14 amino acids. After removal of 7 bases from V and 8 bases from J, the junction contained 9 bases not matched to a gene. Germline V gene data show CDR1 as MNHNS and CDR2 as SASEGT. The CDR3 bases are TGTGCCAGCAAAGTGGGACAGGGTAGTCATGAGCAGTTCTTC. Residues: CASKVGQGSHEQFF.

The chain uses TRBV18 and TRBJ2-3, with TRBD2 matching 10 bases. CDR1 and CDR2 from the germline V gene are KGHSH and LQKENI. Trimming at V came to 3 bases and at J to 3 bases, leaving 6 bases not matched to a gene. The CDR3 is 16 amino acids. The CDR3, as DNA: TGTGCCAGCTCACCCAACTTACTAGCGGGAACAGATACGCAGTATTTT. This encodes CASSPNLLAGTDTQYF.

V is TRBV27 and J is TRBJ2-7; D gene uncertain. The CDR3 totals 13 residues. Germline V gene lookup returns CDR1 MNHEY and CDR2 SMNVEV (reference sequence). V was clipped by 2 bases and J by 3 bases, with 8 bases between them. The CDR3 loop reads CASSLRFDYEQYF. CDR3 bases: TGTGCCAGCAGTTTAAGGTTCGACTACGAGCAGTACTTC.

Points on this clonotype: At one end, the junction sequence differs from germline, possibly due to a read error. The rearrangement uses TRBV14 and TRBJ2-1; 9 nucleotides line up with TRBD2. The germline CDR1 and CDR2 sequences are SGHDN and FVKESK. The CDR3 consists of 15 residues. The CDR3 nucleotides read TGTGCCAACAGCCAAGTTGGTAGCGGGAGCTATGAGCAGTTCTTC. Encoded protein: CANSQVGSGSYEQFF.

The V call is TRBV20-1, the J call TRBJ2-3; tentatively, D is TRBD2 (5 bases). In germline, CDR1 is DFQATT, CDR2 SNEGSKA (reference sequence). The CDR3 totals 12 residues. V was shortened by 5 bases and J by 3 bases, with 9 bases between the two germline ends. The CDR3, as DNA: TGCAGTGCTTACGAGGGTACAGATACGCAGTATTTT. This sequence encodes CSAYEGTDTQYF.

The V and J genes are TRBV5-6 and TRBJ2-2; TRBD2 matches 9 bases. The trim removed 0 bases at V and 1 base at J, leaving 7 bases unmatched. There are 18 residues in the CDR3. Germline-derived CDR1 and CDR2 are SGHDT and YYEEEE. CDR3 nucleotides: TGTGCCAGCAGCTTGGCCGCGGCTAGCGGGAAGAACACCGGGGAGCTGTTTTTT. Translated, it gives CASSLAAASGKNTGELFF.

The chain combines TRBV6-1 with TRBJ2-5, with TRBD2 matching 9 bases. With V trimmed by 6 bases and J by 5 bases, 13 bases remained unmatched. The germline CDR1 and CDR2 sequences are MNHNS and SASEGT. CDR3 size: 16 residues. The CDR3 loop is CASRDRGSGSTETQYF. The DNA for the CDR3 is TGTGCCAGCAGGGACCGGGGTAGCGGGAGTACGGAGACCCAGTACTTC.

This clonotype has only a few counts. This chain uses TRBV7-9 with TRBJ2-1, with D uncertain. Trimming took 5 bases from V and 9 from J, leaving 11 bases between them. The CDR3 has 12 residues. CDR1 is SEHNR, CDR2 FQNEAQ, per germline (reference sequence). The CDR3 DNA is TGTGCCAGCAGCATAGTGGAGTTTGAGCAGTTCTTC. Translated: CASSIVEFEQFF. The full variable domain, its missing parts supplied by reference TRBV7-9 and TRBJ2-1, is DTGVSQNPRHKITKRGQNVTFRCDPISEHNRLYWYRQTLGQGPEFLTYFQNEAQLEKSRLLSDRFSAERPKGSFSTLEIQRTEQGDSAMYLCASSIVEFEQFFGPGTRLTVL.

CDR3 DNA sequence: TGTGCCACCAGCAGAGATGGGCGGGGGAGTTCGGATCAGCCCCAGCATTTT. It encodes CATSRDGRGSSDQPQHF. This chain links TRBV15 with TRBJ1-5; possibly TRBD1 for D (5 bases). Trimming shortened V by 0 bases and J by 5 bases, and 17 bases separated the two germline ends. Germline V CDR1 and CDR2: LNHNV, YYDKDF (reference sequence). There are 17 residues in the CDR3.

The chain couples TRBV6-2 or TRBV6-3 to TRBJ1-6; D gene unclear. The germline CDR1 and CDR2 sequences are MNHEY and SVGEGT. CDR3 length: 17 amino acids. V dropped 3 bases and J dropped 7 bases, with 19 bases sitting between them. Here the CDR3 reads CASSYDPTSRMNSPLHF. The CDR3, as DNA: TGTGCCAGCAGTTATGACCCGACTTCAAGGATGAATTCACCCCTCCACTTT.

The CDR3: CSARDYAGPSYEQYF. As DNA, the CDR3 is TGCAGTGCTAGAGATTATGCGGGACCCTCCTACGAGCAGTACTTC. The rearrangement joins TRBV20-1 to TRBJ2-7, with D maybe TRBD2 (6 bases). CDR1 and CDR2 from the germline V gene are DFQATT and SNEGSKA (reference sequence). CDR3 size: 15 residues. The V and J ends lost 0 bases and 0 bases respectively, with 12 bases between them.

This clonotype appeared a few times. CDR3 in amino acids: CSARGVLYSGANVLTF. The DNA for the CDR3 is TGCAGTGCTAGGGGAGTCCTTTACTCTGGGGCCAACGTCCTGACTTTC. The chain is built from TRBV20-1 and TRBJ2-6; TRBD2 might be the D (5 bases). The CDR3 is 16 amino acids. Germline assignment: CDR1 DFQATT and CDR2 SNEGSKA (reference sequence). Trimming shortened V by 3 bases and J by 0 bases, and 12 bases separated the two germline ends.

This clonotype was counted at least ten times. The rearrangement links TRBV4-2 to TRBJ2-7; D gene uncertain. This CDR3 region has 13 residues. Trimming pared 0 bases from V and 0 bases from J, leaving 3 bases between. Germline values: CDR1 LGHNA, CDR2 YNFKEQ. This chain's CDR3 is CASSQEVSYEQYF. The CDR3 region has the DNA TGTGCCAGCAGCCAAGAGGTCTCCTACGAGCAGTACTTC.

This rearrangement joins TRBV2 to TRBJ1-2, with D maybe TRBD1 (6 bases). From germline, CDR1 is SNHLY and CDR2 FYNNEI. This CDR3 has 14 amino acids. V lost 4 bases and J lost 4, with 13 bases in between. CDR3 nucleotide sequence: TGTGCCAGCAGTGCTGGGGGGGCCGTCTATGGCTACACCTTC. Its translation is CASSAGGAVYGYTF.

The rearrangement joins TRBV4-1 to TRBJ2-7; tentative D call: TRBD2 (6 bases). Germline CDR1 reads MGHRA; CDR2 reads YSYEKL. The CDR3 is made up of 16 amino acids. Trimming shortened V by 3 bases and J by 0 bases, and 15 bases separated the two germline ends. The CDR3 bases are TGCGCCAGCAGCCAGACTTTAGCGGAATCCTCCTACGAGCAGTACTTC. This gives the protein CASSQTLAESSYEQYF.